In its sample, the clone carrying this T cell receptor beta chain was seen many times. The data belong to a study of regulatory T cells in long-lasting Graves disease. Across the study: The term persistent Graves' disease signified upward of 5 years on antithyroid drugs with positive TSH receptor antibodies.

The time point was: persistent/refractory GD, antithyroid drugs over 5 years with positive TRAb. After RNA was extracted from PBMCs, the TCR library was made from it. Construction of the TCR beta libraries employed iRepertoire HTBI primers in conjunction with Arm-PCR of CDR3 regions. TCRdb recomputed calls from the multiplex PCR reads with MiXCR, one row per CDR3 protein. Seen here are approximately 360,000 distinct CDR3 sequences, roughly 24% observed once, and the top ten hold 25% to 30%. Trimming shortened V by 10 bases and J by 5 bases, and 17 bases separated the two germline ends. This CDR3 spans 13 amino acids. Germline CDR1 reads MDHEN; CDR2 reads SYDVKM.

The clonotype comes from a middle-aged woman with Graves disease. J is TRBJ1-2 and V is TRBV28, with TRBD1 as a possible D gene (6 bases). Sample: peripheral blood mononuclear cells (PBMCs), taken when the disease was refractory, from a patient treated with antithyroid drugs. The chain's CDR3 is CATGQGFGYGYTF. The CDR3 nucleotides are TGTGCCACCGGCCAGGGGTTCGGGTATGGCTACACCTTC.